These 10 T cell receptor beta chains came from one sample sequenced in a study of beta chain features in type 1 diabetes. Investigators reverse transcribed all isolated RNA, so they sequenced expressed TCRB transcripts. The method was immunoSEQ multiplex PCR; TCRdb's version includes in-frame clones alone and lacks a portion of them. The sample comprises 150,000 or so clones, approximately 9.9% of which are singletons, and around 2.5% rests with the top ten. The sample consisted of central memory CD4+ T cells from blood. These receptors came from a woman between 18 and 30 years old in good health.

This clone was counted only a few times. The chain is built from TRBV9 and TRBJ2-4, with D maybe TRBD1 (8 bases). V was pared by 1 base and J by 7 bases, with 12 bases between. The length of the CDR3 is 14 residues. The germline gives CDR1 SGDLS, CDR2 YYNGEE. CDR3 nucleotides: TGTGCCAGCAGCGTAACACAGGGGGGGAACATTCAGTACTTC. Protein: CASSVTQGGNIQYF.

The chain has TRBV5-1 and TRBJ1-2; 9 nucleotides match TRBD1. Germline V gene sequence: CDR1 SGHRS, CDR2 YFSETQ. The CDR3 is 15 residues long. V dropped 5 bases and J dropped 4; count of bases not matched to a gene: 9. DNA of the CDR3: TGCGCCAGCAGTTCCACGGACAGGGGAATCTATGGCTACACCTTC. Translating it yields CASSSTDRGIYGYTF.

There are a few counts of this clone. V is TRBV11-2 and J is TRBJ1-2; no clear D gene. Germline values: CDR1 SGHAT, CDR2 FQNNGV. Trimming removed 5 bases from V and 6 bases from J, with 13 bases in between. The CDR3 contains 13 residues. CDR3 sequence (DNA): TGTGCCAGCAGCGCCACGACCCAGGATGGCTACACCTTC. Encoded protein: CASSATTQDGYTF.

The chain is built from TRBV7-2 and TRBJ1-2, with 8 positions matching TRBD1. Germline trimming cut 5 bases from V and 2 bases from J; bases unmatched to any gene: 13. Germline lookup yields CDR1 SGHTA and CDR2 FQGNSA. The CDR3 extends over 17 amino acids. This CDR3 reads CASSVRGGGTGNYGYTF. Here the CDR3 DNA reads TGTGCCAGCAGCGTAAGGGGAGGGGGGACAGGAAACTATGGCTACACCTTC.

This clone was seen more than once but under ten times. V is TRBV5-1 and J is TRBJ2-7, with D tentatively TRBD1 (5 bases). The CDR3 is made up of 15 amino acids. The V and J ends lost 5 bases and 1 base respectively, with 16 bases between them. Germline CDR1 reads SGHRS; CDR2 reads YFSETQ. CDR3 in amino acids: CASRRLGLESYEQYF. CDR3 DNA sequence: TGCGCCAGCAGACGACTGGGGCTGGAGTCCTACGAGCAGTACTTC.

The chain recombines TRBV5-1 with TRBJ2-3; D is uncertain. Per germline, CDR1 SGHRS and CDR2 YFSETQ. The CDR3 runs 15 residues. The V end was cut by 0 bases, the J end by 0 bases, with 8 bases between. This CDR3 reads CASSLDFTSTDTQYF. CDR3 sequence (DNA): TGCGCCAGCAGCTTGGACTTTACTAGCACAGATACGCAGTATTTT.

This clone has a handful of counts. The rearrangement links TRBV5-1 to TRBJ2-5, with D perhaps TRBD1 (6 bases). Germline loops: CDR1 SGHRS, CDR2 YFSETQ. V was clipped by 2 bases and J by 2 bases, with 13 bases between them. The CDR3 contains 15 residues. The CDR3 DNA sequence: TGCGCCAGCAGCTTAGGACAGTATGGACAAGAGACCCAGTACTTC. Its protein product is CASSLGQYGQETQYF.

The chain combines TRBV27 with TRBJ1-2, with 8 bases that match TRBD1. The CDR3 is made up of 16 amino acids. Germline lookup yields CDR1 MNHEY and CDR2 SMNVEV (reference sequence). V was clipped by 4 bases and J by 4 bases; unmatched bases: 11. CDR3 sequence: CASSSQKTGESYGYTF. The CDR3 DNA sequence: TGTGCCAGCAGTTCCCAGAAGACAGGGGAAAGCTATGGCTACACCTTC.

The V gene is TRBV18, the J gene TRBJ2-6; tentative D call: TRBD2 (5 bases). Trimming removed 5 bases at V and 1 base at J, with 15 bases between. This CDR3 is built from 17 residues. From germline, CDR1 is KGHSH and CDR2 LQKENI. The CDR3 sequence is CASSAGGPGSGANVLTF. In DNA form, the CDR3 reads TGTGCCAGCTCAGCGGGCGGACCGGGGTCTGGGGCCAACGTCCTGACTTTC.

The chain joins TRBV5-1 to TRBJ2-5, with 12 bases that match TRBD2. The germline V gene encodes CDR1 SGHRS and CDR2 YFSETQ. The length of the CDR3 is 16 residues. V shed 2 bases and J 0 bases; nucleotides not matched to a gene: 2. The CDR3: CASSFGLAGNQETQYF. CDR3 DNA: TGCGCCAGCAGCTTCGGACTAGCGGGGAACCAAGAGACCCAGTACTTC.